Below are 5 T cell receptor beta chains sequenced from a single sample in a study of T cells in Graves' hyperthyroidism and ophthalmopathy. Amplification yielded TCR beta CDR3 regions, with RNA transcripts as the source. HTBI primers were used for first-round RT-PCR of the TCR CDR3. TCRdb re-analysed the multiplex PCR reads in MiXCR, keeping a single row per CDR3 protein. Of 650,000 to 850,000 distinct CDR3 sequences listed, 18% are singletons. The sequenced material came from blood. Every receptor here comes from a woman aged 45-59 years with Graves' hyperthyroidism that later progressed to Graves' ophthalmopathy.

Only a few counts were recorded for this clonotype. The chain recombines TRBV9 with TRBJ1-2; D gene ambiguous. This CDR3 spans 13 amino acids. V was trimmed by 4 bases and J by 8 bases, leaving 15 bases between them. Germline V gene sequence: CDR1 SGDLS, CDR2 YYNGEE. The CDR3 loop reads CASSYDTGLGYTF. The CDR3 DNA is TGTGCCAGCAGCTACGACACTGGCCTAGGCTACACCTTC.

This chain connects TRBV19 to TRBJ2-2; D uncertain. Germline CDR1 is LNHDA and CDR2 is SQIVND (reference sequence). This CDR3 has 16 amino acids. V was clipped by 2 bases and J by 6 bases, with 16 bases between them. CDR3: CASSIYGPSGPGELFF. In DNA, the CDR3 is TGTGCCAGTAGTATATATGGACCCTCGGGCCCCGGGGAGCTGTTTTTT. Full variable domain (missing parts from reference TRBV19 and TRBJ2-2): DGGITQSPKYLFRKEGQNVTLSCEQNLNHDAMYWYRQDPGQGLRLIYYSQIVNDFQKGDIAEGYSVSREKKESFPLTVTSAQKNPTAFYLCASSIYGPSGPGELFFGEGSRLTVL.

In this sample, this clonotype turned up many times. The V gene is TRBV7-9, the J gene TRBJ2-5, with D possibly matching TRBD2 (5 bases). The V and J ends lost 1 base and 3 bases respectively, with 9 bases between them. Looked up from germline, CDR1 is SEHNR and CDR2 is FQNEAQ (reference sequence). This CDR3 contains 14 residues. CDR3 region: CASSLVSGKETQYF. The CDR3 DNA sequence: TGTGCCAGCAGCTTAGTCAGCGGAAAAGAGACCCAGTACTTC. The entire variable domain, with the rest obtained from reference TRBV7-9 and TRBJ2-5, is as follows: DTGVSQNPRHKITKRGQNVTFRCDPISEHNRLYWYRQTLGQGPEFLTYFQNEAQLEKSRLLSDRFSAERPKGSFSTLEIQRTEQGDSAMYLCASSLVSGKETQYFGPGTRLLVL.

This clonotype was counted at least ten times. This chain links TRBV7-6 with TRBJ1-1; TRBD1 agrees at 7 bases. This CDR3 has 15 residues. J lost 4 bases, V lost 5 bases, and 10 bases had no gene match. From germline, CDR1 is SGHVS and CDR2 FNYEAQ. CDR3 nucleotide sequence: TGTGCCAGCAGCCCCACAGGGGCCGGGCGCACTGAAGCTTTCTTT. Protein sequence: CASSPTGAGRTEAFF. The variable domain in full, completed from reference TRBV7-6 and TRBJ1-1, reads GAGVSQSPRYKVTKRGQDVALRCDPISGHVSLYWYRQALGQGPEFLTYFNYEAQQDKSGLPNDRFSAERPEGSISTLTIQRTEQRDSAMYRCASSPTGAGRTEAFFGQGTRLTVV.

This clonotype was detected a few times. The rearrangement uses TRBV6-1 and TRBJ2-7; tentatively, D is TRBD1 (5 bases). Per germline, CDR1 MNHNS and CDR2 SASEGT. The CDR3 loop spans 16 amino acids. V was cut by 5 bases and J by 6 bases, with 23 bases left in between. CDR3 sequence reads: CASSYPLGQGSGEQYF. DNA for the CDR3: TGTGCCAGCAGTTACCCGCTTGGGCAGGGAAGTGGCGAGCAGTACTTC.